A selection of T cell receptor beta chains follows, all from one sample in a study of human T cells and chemical hapten exposure. TCRdb re-analysed the RACE reads in MiXCR, keeping a single row per CDR3 protein. This table holds tens of thousands of distinct CDR3 sequences, 6.7% found once. The sample consisted of whole blood, taken in connection with sensitization to the hapten diphenylcyclopropenone (DPC). All receptors come from a woman younger than 45 with alopecia areata. Some clones in this sample may be carry-over from other donors' samples. Both conserved end residues are part of each CDR3. A D gene is named only where the DNA matches it firmly. Expanded clones are given a class, and other clones once, few, many or no size at all.

TRBV5-1	TRBJ2-1	many	NA	14	CASSLNSGANEQFF	TGCGCCAGCAGCTTAAATTCGGGGGCCAATGAGCAGTTCTTC
TRBV19	TRBJ1-1	NA	NA	16	CASSTPSWGRDTEAFF	TGTGCCAGTAGTACCCCGAGCTGGGGCAGGGACACTGAAGCTTTCTTT
TRBV5-1	TRBJ2-5	few	NA	15	CASSSRTDFLETQYF	TGCGCCAGCAGCTCCCGGACGGACTTCCTAGAGACCCAGTACTTC
TRBV12-3/TRBV12-4	TRBJ1-6	many	NA	12	CASSLSNSPLHF	TGTGCCAGCAGTTTAAGTAATTCACCCCTCCACTTT
TRBV5-8	TRBJ2-3	many	TRBD1	20	CASSFNTGTGGFFGTDTQYF	TGTGCCAGCAGCTTCAACACCGGGACAGGGGGCTTTTTTGGCACAGATACGCAGTATTTT
TRBV2	TRBJ1-5	many	TRBD1	15	CASSWTGQNYQPQHF	TGTGCCAGCAGTTGGACGGGACAGAACTATCAGCCCCAGCATTTT
TRBV6-5	TRBJ1-1	many	NA	13	CASSSQSNTEAFF	TGTGCCAGCAGCTCACAATCGAACACTGAAGCTTTCTTT
TRBV7-7	TRBJ2-1	many	TRBD1	18	CASSSTGDRYYSYNEQFF	TGTGCTAGCAGCTCAACCGGGGACAGGTACTATTCCTACAATGAGCAGTTCTTC
TRBV19	TRBJ2-7	many	NA	14	CASSKAAGVYEQYF	TGTGCCAGTAGTAAGGCGGCAGGAGTCTACGAGCAGTACTTC
TRBV6-5	TRBJ2-1	many	NA	15	CASSKTRWGSNEQFF	TGTGCCAGCAGTAAAACTCGTTGGGGTAGCAATGAGCAGTTCTTC
TRBV27	TRBJ2-1	many	NA	13	CASSLTPYNEQFF	TGTGCCAGCAGTTTAACCCCCTACAATGAGCAGTTCTTC
TRBV5-1	TRBJ1-4	many	NA	14	CASSLGQVGEKLFF	TGCGCCAGCAGCTTGGGGCAGGTGGGCGAAAAACTGTTTTTT
TRBV23-1	TRBJ1-5	many	NA	18	CASSQRVGAHKPNQPQHF	TGCGCCAGCAGTCAAAGAGTGGGCGCGCACAAACCTAATCAGCCCCAGCATTTT
TRBV3-1	TRBJ2-3	many	TRBD2	18	CASSQDPTSGGTTDTQYF	TGTGCCAGCAGCCAAGATCCGACTAGCGGGGGAACCACAGATACGCAGTATTTT
TRBV19	TRBJ2-6	once	NA	15	CASSTGHSGANVLTF	TGTGCCAGTAGCACAGGGCACTCTGGGGCCAACGTCCTGACTTTC
TRBV27	TRBJ1-5	few	TRBD1	15	CASSLTGEVDQPQHF	TGTGCCAGCAGTCTTACAGGGGAGGTCGATCAGCCCCAGCATTTT
TRBV7-3	TRBJ2-3	NA	TRBD1	15	CASSPHTGATDTQYF	TGTGCCAGCAGCCCCCACACAGGGGCCACAGATACGCAGTATTTT
TRBV3-1	TRBJ1-4	many	TRBD1	14	CASSLGTENEKLFF	TGTGCCAGCAGCCTGGGGACAGAGAATGAAAAACTGTTTTTT
TRBV27	TRBJ2-2	NA	NA	13	CASSLRTTGELFF	TGTGCCAGCAGTCTGAGAACCACCGGGGAGCTGTTTTTT
TRBV29-1	TRBJ2-5	many	NA	12	CSGEVIGKTQYF	TGCAGCGGGGAGGTTATCGGAAAGACCCAGTACTTC
TRBV19	TRBJ2-7	many	TRBD2	14	CASSLNSGREEQYF	TGTGCCAGTAGTCTTAACTCCGGGCGGGAGGAGCAGTACTTC
TRBV9	TRBJ2-7	few	NA	16	CASSVAEGRGSYEQYF	TGTGCCAGCAGCGTAGCTGAGGGGCGGGGATCCTACGAGCAGTACTTC